These 9 T cell receptor beta chains were all obtained from the same sample, sequenced in a study of cytomegalovirus exposure and HLA in healthy donors. The PCR ran on 60 Vbeta and 13 Jbeta primers. Clones were read by immunoSEQ multiplex PCR, and TCRdb kept only the in-frame ones, dropping some. The data contain some 110,000 clones, around 64% of them seen just once; the ten biggest clones take up roughly 8.7%. Sequencing was performed on PBMCs. These receptors were collected from a man aged 25-45 years in good health and CMV-seropositive.

V is TRBV9 and J is TRBJ2-1; 8 bases are shared with TRBD1. The V segment lost 0 bases and the J segment 3 bases; nucleotides outside the gene matches: 5. Germline CDR1 reads SGDLS; CDR2 reads YYNGEE. The CDR3 is made up of 16 amino acids. As DNA, the CDR3 is TGTGCCAGCAGCGTAGGTCCGGGACAGGACTACAATGAGCAGTTCTTC. Its protein product is CASSVGPGQDYNEQFF. The full variable domain, with the rest looked up from reference TRBV9 and TRBJ2-1, is DSGVTQTPKHLITATGQRVTLRCSPRSGDLSVYWYQQSLDQGLQFLIQYYNGEERAKGNILERFSAQQFPDLHSELNLSSLELGDSALYFCASSVGPGQDYNEQFFGPGTRLTVL.

The J gene is TRBJ1-2, the V gene TRBV29-1; D is perhaps TRBD1 (5 bases). The CDR3 is 12 residues long. Germline CDR1 and CDR2: SQVTM and ANQGSEA. Trimming stripped 6 bases from V and 8 bases from J, with 16 bases between. CDR3 loop: CSVPLGVRGYTF. CDR3 in DNA: TGCAGCGTCCCGTTAGGGGTGAGAGGCTACACCTTC.

V is TRBV5-4 and J is TRBJ1-2, with 12 bases lining up with TRBD1. Per the germline V gene, CDR1 is SGHNT and CDR2 is YYREEE (reference sequence). This CDR3 contains 17 residues. Trimming cost V 0 bases and J 5 bases; bases outside gene matches: 8. CDR3 sequence reads: CASSLGGQGASGYGYTF. The DNA of the CDR3 is TGTGCCAGCAGCTTGGGGGGACAGGGGGCTTCCGGGTATGGCTACACCTTC.

The table lists this clone with a few counts. J is TRBJ1-3 and V is TRBV4-1; D is undetermined. V lost 4 bases to trimming and J lost 5 bases, with 12 bases between them. CDR1 is MGHRA and CDR2 is YSYEKL in the germline V gene. This CDR3 is built from 14 residues. The CDR3 region is CASSPSRFRNTIYF. The CDR3, as DNA: TGCGCCAGCAGCCCATCCAGGTTTAGAAACACCATATATTTT.

This rearrangement joins TRBV7-9 to TRBJ2-5, with TRBD2 matching over 7 bases. CDR3 length: 15 residues. Germline V gene data show CDR1 as SEHNR and CDR2 as FQNEAQ (reference sequence). The V and J ends lost 0 bases and 4 bases, in that order; junction bases with no gene match: 5. The CDR3 bases are TGTGCCAGCAGCTTAGCGGGAGGGCCGCGAGAGACCCAGTACTTC. It yields the protein CASSLAGGPRETQYF.

The rearrangement uses TRBV10-3 and TRBJ2-2; 8 bases map to TRBD1. The CDR3 has 13 amino acids. V shed 10 bases and J 7 bases; nucleotides not matched to a gene: 8. CDR1 and CDR2 from the germline V gene are ENHRY and SYGVKD. The CDR3 DNA follows: TGTGCCAGTGGACAGGGTGATGGCGGGGAGCTGTTTTTT. This sequence encodes CASGQGDGGELFF.

The chain recombines TRBV4-2 with TRBJ2-1; no firm D call. CDR3 length equals 12 residues. Trimming pared 0 bases from V and 5 bases from J, leaving 2 bases between. The germline V gene has CDR1 LGHNA and CDR2 YNFKEQ. CDR3 DNA sequence: TGTGCCAGCAGCCAAGACGACAATGAGCAGTTCTTC. Translating gives CASSQDDNEQFF.

Only a few counts were recorded for this clone. The gene calls are TRBV11-3 and TRBJ2-5, with 10 bases fitting TRBD2. Germline trimming cut 7 bases from V and 5 bases from J; bases unmatched to any gene: 13. From germline, CDR1 is SGHNT and CDR2 YENEEA. CDR3 size: 16 residues. The CDR3 is CASNEGSGRAGETQYF. DNA of the CDR3: TGTGCCAGCAACGAGGGGAGCGGGAGGGCAGGGGAGACCCAGTACTTC. The variable domain in full, with the rest retrieved from reference TRBV11-3 and TRBJ2-5, is EAGVVQSPRYKIIEKKQPVAFWCNPISGHNTLYWYLQNLGQGPELLIRYENEEAVDDSQLPKDRFSAERLKGVDSTLKIQPAELGDSAVYLCASNEGSGRAGETQYFGPGTRLLVL.

The V gene is TRBV7-3, the J gene TRBJ2-3, with a possible D match to TRBD2 (7 bases). The V end lost 5 bases, the J end lost 4 bases, and 13 bases lay between the germline ends. Germline CDR1 SGHTA, CDR2 FQGTGA. This CDR3 has 14 residues. For the CDR3, the DNA is TGTGCCAGCAGCCGTCGGGGGGCCGCAGATACGCAGTATTTT. Protein: CASSRRGAADTQYF.